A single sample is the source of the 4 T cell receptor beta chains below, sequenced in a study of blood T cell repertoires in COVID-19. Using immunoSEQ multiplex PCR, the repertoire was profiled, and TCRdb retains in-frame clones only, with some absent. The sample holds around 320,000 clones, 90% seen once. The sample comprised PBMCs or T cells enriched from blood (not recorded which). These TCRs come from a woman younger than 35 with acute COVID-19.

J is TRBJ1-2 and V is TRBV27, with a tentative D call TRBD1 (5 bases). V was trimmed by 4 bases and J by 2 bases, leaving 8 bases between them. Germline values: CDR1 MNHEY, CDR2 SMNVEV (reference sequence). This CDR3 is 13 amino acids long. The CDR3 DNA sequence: TGTGCCAGCAGTTGGACAACCAACTATGGCTACACCTTC. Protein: CASSWTTNYGYTF.

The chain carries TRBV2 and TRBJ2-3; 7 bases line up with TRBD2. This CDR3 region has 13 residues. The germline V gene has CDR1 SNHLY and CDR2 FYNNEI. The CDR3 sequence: CVNGRTGTDTQYF. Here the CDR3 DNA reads TGTGTCAACGGGAGGACGGGAACAGATACGCAGTATTTT.

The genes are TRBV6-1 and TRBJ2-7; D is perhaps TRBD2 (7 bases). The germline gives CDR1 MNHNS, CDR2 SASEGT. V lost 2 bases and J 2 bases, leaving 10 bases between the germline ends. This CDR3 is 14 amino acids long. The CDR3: CASSERGAPYEQYF. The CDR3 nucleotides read TGTGCCAGCAGTGAACGGGGGGCCCCCTACGAGCAGTACTTC.

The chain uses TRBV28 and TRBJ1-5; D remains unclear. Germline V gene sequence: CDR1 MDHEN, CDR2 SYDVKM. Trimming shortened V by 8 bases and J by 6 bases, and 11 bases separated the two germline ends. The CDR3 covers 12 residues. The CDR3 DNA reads TGTGCCAGCGACCTCGGGAGTCAGCCCCAGCATTTT. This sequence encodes CASDLGSQPQHF.